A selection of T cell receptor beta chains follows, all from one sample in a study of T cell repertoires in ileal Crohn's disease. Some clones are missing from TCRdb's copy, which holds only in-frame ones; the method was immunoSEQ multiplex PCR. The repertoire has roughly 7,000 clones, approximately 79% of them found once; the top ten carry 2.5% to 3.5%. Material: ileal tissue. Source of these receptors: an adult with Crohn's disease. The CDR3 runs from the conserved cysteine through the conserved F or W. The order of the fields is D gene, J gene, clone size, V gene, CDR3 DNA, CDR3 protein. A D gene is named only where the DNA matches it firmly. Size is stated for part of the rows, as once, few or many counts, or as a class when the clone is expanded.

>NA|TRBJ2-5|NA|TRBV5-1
TGCGCCAGTGGGAGAGAGCAAGAGACCCAGTACTTC
CASGREQETQYF
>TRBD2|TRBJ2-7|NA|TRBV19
TGTGCCAGTAGTAATAGCGGGGGTAACTACGAGCAGTACTTC
CASSNSGGNYEQYF
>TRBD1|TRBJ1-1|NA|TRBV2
TGTGCCAGCAGTGTACAGCAGGGGGCTGAAGCTTTCTTT
CASSVQQGAEAFF
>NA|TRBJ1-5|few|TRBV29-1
TGCAGCGTTGGGGGGGTAGGACAGCCCCAGCATTTT
CSVGGVGQPQHF
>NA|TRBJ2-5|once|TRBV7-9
TGTGCCAGCAGCTTAGTGCGGTTAGAAGAGACCCAGTACTTC
CASSLVRLEETQYF
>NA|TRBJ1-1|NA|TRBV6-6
TGTGCCAGCAGGGAGACAGTCCTAGGCACTGAAGCTTTCTTT
CASRETVLGTEAFF
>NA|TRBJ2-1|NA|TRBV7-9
TGTGCCAGCAGGTTGAGCGGTGGCAATGAGCAGTTCTTC
CASRLSGGNEQFF
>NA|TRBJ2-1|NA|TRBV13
TGTGCCAGCAGCCAACCCAGCTCCTACAATGAGCAGTTCTTC
CASSQPSSYNEQFF
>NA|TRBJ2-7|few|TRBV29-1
TGCAGCGCCTCTCACGGCGGGGGCGTCTACGAGCAGTACTTC
CSASHGGGVYEQYF
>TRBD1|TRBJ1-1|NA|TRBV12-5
TGTGCTAGTGGTAGACAGGGAGGCGGCACTGAAGCTTTCTTT
CASGRQGGGTEAFF
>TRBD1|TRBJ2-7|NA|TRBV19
TGTGCCAGTAGTAGAACCGGGACAGGGCGTGAGCAGTACTTC
CASSRTGTGREQYF
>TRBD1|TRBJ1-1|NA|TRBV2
TGTGCCAGCAGGAAACAGGGGGCATCTTACACTGAAGCTTTCTTT
CASRKQGASYTEAFF
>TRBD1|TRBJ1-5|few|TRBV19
TGTGCCAGTAGTATTACCCTTGGACAGGGCCAGGGGAATCAGCCCCAGCATTTT
CASSITLGQGQGNQPQHF
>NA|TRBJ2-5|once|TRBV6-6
TGTGCCAGCAGTCTTCGGACAGCCCTCCAAGAGACCCAGTACTTC
CASSLRTALQETQYF
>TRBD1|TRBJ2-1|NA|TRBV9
TGTGCCAGCAGCTCCCGGGGACAGGGGGCTTTAGATGAGCAGTTCTTC
CASSSRGQGALDEQFF
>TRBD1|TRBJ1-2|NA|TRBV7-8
TGTGCCAGCAGCCCCGGACAGGGGGCGCGTGGCTACACCTTC
CASSPGQGARGYTF
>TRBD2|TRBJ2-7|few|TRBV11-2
TGTGCCAGCAGCTGGGGGAGGGGCGAGCAGTACTTC
CASSWGRGEQYF
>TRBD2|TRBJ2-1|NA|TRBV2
TGTGCCAGCATACTAGCGGGCAACAATGAGCAGTTCTTC
CASILAGNNEQFF
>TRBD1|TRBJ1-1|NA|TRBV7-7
TGTGCTAGCAGCGTGGACAGGGACACTGAAGCTTTCTTT
CASSVDRDTEAFF
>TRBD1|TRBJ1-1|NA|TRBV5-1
TGCGCCAGCAGCACCGACAGGGTGGGTGAAGCTTTCTTT
CASSTDRVGEAFF
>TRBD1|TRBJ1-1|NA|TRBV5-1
TGCGCCAGCATGGAGAACAGTGGGACAGGGGGCTTGGCTTTCTTT
CASMENSGTGGLAFF
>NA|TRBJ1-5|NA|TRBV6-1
TGTGCCACCGAACAGGGTTTAAATCAGCCCCAGCATTTT
CATEQGLNQPQHF